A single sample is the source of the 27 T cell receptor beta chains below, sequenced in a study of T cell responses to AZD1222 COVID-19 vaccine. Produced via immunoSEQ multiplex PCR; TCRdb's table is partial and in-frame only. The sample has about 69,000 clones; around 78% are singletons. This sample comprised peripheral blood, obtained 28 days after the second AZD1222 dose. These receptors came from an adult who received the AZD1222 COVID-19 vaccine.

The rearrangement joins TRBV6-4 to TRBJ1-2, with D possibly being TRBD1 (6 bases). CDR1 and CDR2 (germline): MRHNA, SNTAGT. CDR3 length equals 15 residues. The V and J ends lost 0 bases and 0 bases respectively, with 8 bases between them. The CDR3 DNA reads TGTGCCAGCAGTGACTCCGCAGGGGCTAACTATGGCTACACCTTC. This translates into CASSDSAGANYGYTF.

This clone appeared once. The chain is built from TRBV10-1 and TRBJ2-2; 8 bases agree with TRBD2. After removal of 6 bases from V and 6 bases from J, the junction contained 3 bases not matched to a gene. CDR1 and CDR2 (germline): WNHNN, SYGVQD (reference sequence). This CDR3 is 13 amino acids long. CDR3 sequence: CASRGSGAGELFF. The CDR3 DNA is TGCGCCAGCAGAGGTAGCGGGGCCGGGGAGCTGTTTTTT.

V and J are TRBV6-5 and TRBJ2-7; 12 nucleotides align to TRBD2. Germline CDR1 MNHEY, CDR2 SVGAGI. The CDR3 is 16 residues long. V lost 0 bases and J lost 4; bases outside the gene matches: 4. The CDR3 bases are TGTGCCAGCAGTTACTCCGGGCTAGCGGGGGGGTACGAGCAGTACTTC. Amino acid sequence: CASSYSGLAGGYEQYF.

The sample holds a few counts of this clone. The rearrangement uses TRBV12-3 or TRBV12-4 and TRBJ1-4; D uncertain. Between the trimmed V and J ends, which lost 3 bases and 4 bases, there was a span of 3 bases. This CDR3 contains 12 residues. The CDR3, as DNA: TGTGCCAGCAGTTTCCTTAATGAAAAACTGTTTTTT. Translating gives CASSFLNEKLFF.

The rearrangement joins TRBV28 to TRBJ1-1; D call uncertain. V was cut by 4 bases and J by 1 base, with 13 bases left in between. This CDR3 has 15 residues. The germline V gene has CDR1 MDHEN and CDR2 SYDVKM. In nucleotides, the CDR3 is TGTGCCAGCAGTTCCCCGGGCGGCCCGAACACTGAAGCTTTCTTT. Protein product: CASSSPGGPNTEAFF.

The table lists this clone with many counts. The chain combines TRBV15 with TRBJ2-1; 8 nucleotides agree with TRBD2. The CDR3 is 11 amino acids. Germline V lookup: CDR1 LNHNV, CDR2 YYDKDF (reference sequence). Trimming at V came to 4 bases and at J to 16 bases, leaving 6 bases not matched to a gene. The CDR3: CATSKGLGVFF. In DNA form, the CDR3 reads TGTGCCACCAGCAAGGGACTAGGAGTCTTCTTC. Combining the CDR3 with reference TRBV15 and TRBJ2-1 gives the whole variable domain DAMVIQNPRYQVTQFGKPVTLSCSQTLNHNVMYWYQQKSSQAPKLLFHYYDKDFNNEADTPDNFQSRRPNTSFCFLDIRSPGLGDTAMYLCATSKGLGVFFGPGTRLTVL.

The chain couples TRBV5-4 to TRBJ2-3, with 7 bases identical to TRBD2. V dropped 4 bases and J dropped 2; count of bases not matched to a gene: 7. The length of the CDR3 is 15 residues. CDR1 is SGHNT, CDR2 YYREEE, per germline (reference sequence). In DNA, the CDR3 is TGTGCCAGCAGCGGGGGGGATTGGATCACAGATACGCAGTATTTT. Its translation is CASSGGDWITDTQYF. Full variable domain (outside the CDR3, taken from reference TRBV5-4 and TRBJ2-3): ETGVTQSPTHLIKTRGQQVTLRCSSQSGHNTVSWYQQALGQGPQFIFQYYREEENGRGNFPPRFSGLQFPNYSSELNVNALELDDSALYLCASSGGDWITDTQYFGPGTRLTVL.

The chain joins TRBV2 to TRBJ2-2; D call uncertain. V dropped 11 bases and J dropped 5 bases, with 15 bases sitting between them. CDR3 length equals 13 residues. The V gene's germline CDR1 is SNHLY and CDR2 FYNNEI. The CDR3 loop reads CARKFPQTGELFF. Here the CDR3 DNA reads TGTGCCCGGAAGTTCCCGCAAACCGGGGAGCTGTTTTTT.

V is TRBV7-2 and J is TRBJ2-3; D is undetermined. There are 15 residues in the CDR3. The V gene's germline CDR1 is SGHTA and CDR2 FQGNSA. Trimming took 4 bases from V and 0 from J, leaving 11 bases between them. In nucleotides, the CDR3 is TGTGCCAGCAGCTCCCGACTCTCTAGCACAGATACGCAGTATTTT. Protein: CASSSRLSSTDTQYF.

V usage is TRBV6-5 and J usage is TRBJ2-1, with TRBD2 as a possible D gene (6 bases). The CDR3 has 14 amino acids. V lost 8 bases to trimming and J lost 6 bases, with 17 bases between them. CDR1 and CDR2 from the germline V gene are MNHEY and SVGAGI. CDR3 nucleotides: TGTGCCAGCCGCCGGACTCACGGGGGCAATGAGCAGTTCTTC. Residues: CASRRTHGGNEQFF.

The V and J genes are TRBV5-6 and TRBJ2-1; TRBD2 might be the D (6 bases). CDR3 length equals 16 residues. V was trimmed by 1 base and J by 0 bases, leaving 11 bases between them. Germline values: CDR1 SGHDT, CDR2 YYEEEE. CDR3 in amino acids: CASSLIGGISYNEQFF. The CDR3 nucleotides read TGTGCCAGCAGCTTGATCGGCGGGATCTCCTACAATGAGCAGTTCTTC.

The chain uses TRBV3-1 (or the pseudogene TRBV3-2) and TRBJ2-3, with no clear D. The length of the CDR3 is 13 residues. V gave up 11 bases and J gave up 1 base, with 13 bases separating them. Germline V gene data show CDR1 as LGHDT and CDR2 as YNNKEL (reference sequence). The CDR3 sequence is CASCGPGTDTQYF. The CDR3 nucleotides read TGTGCCTCGTGCGGACCCGGCACAGATACGCAGTATTTT.

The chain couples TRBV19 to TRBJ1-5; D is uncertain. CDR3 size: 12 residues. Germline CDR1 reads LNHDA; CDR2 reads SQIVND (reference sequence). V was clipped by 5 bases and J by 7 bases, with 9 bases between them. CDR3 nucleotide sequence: TGTGCCAGTAGTGGGGTAGGACAGCCCCAGCATTTT. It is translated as CASSGVGQPQHF.

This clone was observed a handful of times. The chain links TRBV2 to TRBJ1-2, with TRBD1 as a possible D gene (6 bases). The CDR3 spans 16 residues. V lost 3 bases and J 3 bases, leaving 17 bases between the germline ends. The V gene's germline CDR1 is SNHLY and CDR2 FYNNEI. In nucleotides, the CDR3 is TGTGCCAGCAGTGACGGGGGCAGGGGAGTGTACTATGGCTACACCTTC. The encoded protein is CASSDGGRGVYYGYTF.

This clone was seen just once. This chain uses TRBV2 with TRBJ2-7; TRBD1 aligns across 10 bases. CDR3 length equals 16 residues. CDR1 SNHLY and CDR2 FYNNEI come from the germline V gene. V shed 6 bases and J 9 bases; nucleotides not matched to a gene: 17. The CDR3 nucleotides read TGTGCCAGCAGGACCTATCCCCGGGACAGGGGCCAGGCGCAGTACTTC. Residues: CASRTYPRDRGQAQYF.

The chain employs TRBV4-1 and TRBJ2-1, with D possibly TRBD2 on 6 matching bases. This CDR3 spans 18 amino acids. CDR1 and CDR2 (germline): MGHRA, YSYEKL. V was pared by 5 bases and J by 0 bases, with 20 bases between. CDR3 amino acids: CASSFRQGADYSYNEQFF. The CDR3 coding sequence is TGCGCCAGCAGCTTTCGCCAAGGAGCGGACTACTCCTACAATGAGCAGTTCTTC.

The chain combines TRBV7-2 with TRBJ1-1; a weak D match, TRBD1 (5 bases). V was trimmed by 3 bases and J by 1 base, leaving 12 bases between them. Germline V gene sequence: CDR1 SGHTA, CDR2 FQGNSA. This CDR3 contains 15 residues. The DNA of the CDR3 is TGTGCCAGCAGCTTGGGGGGAGCTGGGAACACTGAAGCTTTCTTT. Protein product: CASSLGGAGNTEAFF.

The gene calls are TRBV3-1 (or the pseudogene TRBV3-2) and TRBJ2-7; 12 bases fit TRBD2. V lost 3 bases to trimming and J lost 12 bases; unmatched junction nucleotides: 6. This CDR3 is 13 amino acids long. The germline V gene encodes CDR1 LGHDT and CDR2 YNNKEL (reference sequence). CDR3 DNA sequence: TGTGCCAGCAGCCAGGTACTAGCGGGGGGCCGGTACTTC. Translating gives CASSQVLAGGRYF.

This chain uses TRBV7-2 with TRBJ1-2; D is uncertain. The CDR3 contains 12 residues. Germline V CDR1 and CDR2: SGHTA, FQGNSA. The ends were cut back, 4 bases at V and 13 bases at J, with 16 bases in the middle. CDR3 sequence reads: CASSSGRSYSTF. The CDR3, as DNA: TGTGCCAGCAGCTCTGGACGTAGTTACTCCACCTTC.

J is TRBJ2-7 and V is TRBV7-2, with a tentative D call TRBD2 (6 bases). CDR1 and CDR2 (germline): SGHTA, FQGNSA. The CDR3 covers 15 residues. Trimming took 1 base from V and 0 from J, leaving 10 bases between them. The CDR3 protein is CASSLVAANSYEQYF. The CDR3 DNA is TGTGCCAGCAGCTTAGTAGCGGCCAACTCCTACGAGCAGTACTTC. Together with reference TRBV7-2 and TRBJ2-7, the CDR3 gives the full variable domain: GAGVSQSPSNKVTEKGKDVELRCDPISGHTALYWYRQSLGQGLEFLIYFQGNSAPDKSGLPSDRFSAERTGGSVSTLTIQRTQQEDSAVYLCASSLVAANSYEQYFGPGTRLTVT.

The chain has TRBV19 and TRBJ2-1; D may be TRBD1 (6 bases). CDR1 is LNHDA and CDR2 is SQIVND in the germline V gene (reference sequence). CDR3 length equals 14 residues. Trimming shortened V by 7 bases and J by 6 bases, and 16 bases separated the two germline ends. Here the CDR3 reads CASIDRRRVNEQFF. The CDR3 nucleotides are TGTGCCAGTATCGACAGGCGGCGGGTCAATGAGCAGTTCTTC.

The CDR3 loop is CASSYRAADTQYF. The CDR3 DNA reads as TGTGCCAGCAGTTACAGGGCCGCGGATACGCAGTATTTT. The chain links TRBV6-4 to TRBJ2-3, with a tentative D call TRBD1 (6 bases). This CDR3 is 13 amino acids long. Trimming took off 5 bases at V and 6 bases at J, with 12 bases between the two ends. Germline CDR1 is MRHNA and CDR2 is SNTAGT.

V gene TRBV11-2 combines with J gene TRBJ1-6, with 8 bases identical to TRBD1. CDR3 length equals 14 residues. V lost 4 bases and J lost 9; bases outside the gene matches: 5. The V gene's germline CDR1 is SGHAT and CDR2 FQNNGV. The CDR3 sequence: CASSSRTGLSPLHF. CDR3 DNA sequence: TGTGCCAGCAGCTCTCGGACAGGGCTTTCACCCCTCCACTTT.

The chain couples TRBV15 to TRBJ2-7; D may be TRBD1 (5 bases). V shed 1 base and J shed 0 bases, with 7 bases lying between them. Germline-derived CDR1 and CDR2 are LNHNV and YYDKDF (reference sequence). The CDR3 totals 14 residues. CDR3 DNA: TGTGCCACCAGCAGAGCAGGGCTCTCCTACGAGCAGTACTTC. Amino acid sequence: CATSRAGLSYEQYF. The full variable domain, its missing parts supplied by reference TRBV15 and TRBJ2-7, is DAMVIQNPRYQVTQFGKPVTLSCSQTLNHNVMYWYQQKSSQAPKLLFHYYDKDFNNEADTPDNFQSRRPNTSFCFLDIRSPGLGDTAMYLCATSRAGLSYEQYFGPGTRLTVT.

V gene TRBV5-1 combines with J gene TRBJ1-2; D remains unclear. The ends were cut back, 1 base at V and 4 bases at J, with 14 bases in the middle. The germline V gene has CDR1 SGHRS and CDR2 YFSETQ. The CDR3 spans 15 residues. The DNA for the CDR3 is TGCGCCAGCAGCTTGACTCTTGATCAGAGCTATGGCTACACCTTC. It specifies CASSLTLDQSYGYTF.

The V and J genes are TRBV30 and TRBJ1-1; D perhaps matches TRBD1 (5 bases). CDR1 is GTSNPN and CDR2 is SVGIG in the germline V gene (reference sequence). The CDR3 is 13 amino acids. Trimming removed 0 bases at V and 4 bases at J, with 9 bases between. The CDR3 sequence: CAWSVQQGTEAFF. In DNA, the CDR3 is TGTGCCTGGAGTGTACAGCAGGGCACTGAAGCTTTCTTT.

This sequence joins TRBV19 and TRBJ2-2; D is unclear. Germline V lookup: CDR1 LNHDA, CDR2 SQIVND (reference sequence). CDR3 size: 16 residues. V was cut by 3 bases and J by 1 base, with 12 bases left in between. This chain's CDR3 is CASSIRSQKNTGELFF. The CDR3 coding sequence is TGTGCCAGTAGTATTAGATCCCAGAAGAACACCGGGGAGCTGTTTTTT.